Listed here are 10 T cell receptor beta chains from one sample, sequenced in a study of blood T cell repertoires in COVID-19. Assay used: immunoSEQ multiplex PCR; TCRdb lists only in-frame clones, some missing. Of approximately 50,000 clones listed, over 75% were seen once; the top ten hold approximately 10%. Sequenced material: peripheral blood. These receptors all come from a human donor in a cohort sampled during active COVID-19.

The chain links TRBV7-3 to TRBJ2-3, with TRBD2 matching 14 bases. CDR3 length: 16 amino acids. Trimming cost V 3 bases and J 1 base; bases outside gene matches: 0. Germline loops: CDR1 SGHTA, CDR2 FQGTGA. The CDR3 here is CASSLGLAGGTDTQYF. The CDR3 bases are TGTGCCAGCAGCTTGGGACTAGCGGGAGGCACAGATACGCAGTATTTT. The complete variable domain, with remaining parts taken from reference TRBV7-3 and TRBJ2-3, reads GAGVSQTPSNKVTEKGKYVELRCDPISGHTALYWYRQSLGQGPEFLIYFQGTGAADDSGLPNDRFFAVRPEGSVSTLKIQRTERGDSAVYLCASSLGLAGGTDTQYFGPGTRLTVL.

This sequence joins TRBV2 and TRBJ2-3, with 7 nucleotides matching TRBD2. V lost 6 bases and J lost 0; bases outside the gene matches: 6. Per germline, CDR1 SNHLY and CDR2 FYNNEI. The CDR3 totals 15 residues. CDR3 sequence (DNA): TGTGCCAGCAGGGGGGGGACGGCTAGCACAGATACGCAGTATTTT. Translation gives CASRGGTASTDTQYF.

The chain joins TRBV10-2 to TRBJ1-6; 7 bases map to TRBD1. CDR1 is WSHSY, CDR2 SAAADI, per germline. The J segment lost 3 bases and the V segment lost 5 bases, leaving 4 bases of the junction unmatched. The CDR3 runs 15 residues. The CDR3 DNA reads TGCGCCAGCAGTAAAGGGGACAGCTATAATTCACCCCTCCACTTT. It translates to CASSKGDSYNSPLHF.

This clone came up once. The rearrangement joins TRBV2 to TRBJ2-4; the match to TRBD2 covers 14 bases. This CDR3 is built from 21 residues. CDR1 and CDR2 from the germline V gene are SNHLY and FYNNEI. Trimming took 0 bases from V and 1 from J; bases not matched to a gene: 11. The CDR3 here is CASSEAYGTSGSRWAKNIQYF. CDR3 nucleotide sequence: TGTGCCAGCAGTGAAGCGTATGGGACTAGCGGGAGTCGGTGGGCCAAAAACATTCAGTACTTC.

The CDR3 nucleotides read TGTGCCAGCAGTAAGGGACAGGGGGCGGGCAGGAGCTCCTACAATGAGCAGTTCTTC. Amino acid sequence: CASSKGQGAGRSSYNEQFF. V usage is TRBV27 and J usage is TRBJ2-1; 12 nucleotides align to TRBD1. The ends lost 5 bases at V and 0 bases at J; junction bases unmatched: 11. Germline V gives CDR1 MNHEY, CDR2 SMNVEV (reference sequence). This CDR3 is built from 19 residues.

V is TRBV11-2 and J is TRBJ2-7; 10 nucleotides align to TRBD2. The germline V gene encodes CDR1 SGHAT and CDR2 FQNNGV. CDR3 length: 14 amino acids. V shed 3 bases and J 6 bases; nucleotides not matched to a gene: 5. The CDR3 here is CASSFGLAVTEQYF. The CDR3 DNA sequence: TGTGCCAGCAGCTTCGGACTAGCGGTGACCGAGCAGTACTTC.

The chain joins TRBV25-1 to TRBJ1-2; 7 bases are shared with TRBD1. V lost 6 bases and J lost 2; bases outside the gene matches: 0. The germline V gene has CDR1 MGHDK and CDR2 SYGVNS. This CDR3 contains 12 residues. The CDR3 is CASRQGNYGYTF. The CDR3, as DNA: TGTGCCAGCAGACAGGGGAACTATGGCTACACCTTC.

The sample holds a few counts of this clone. V and J are TRBV9 and TRBJ1-3; no firm D call. Trimming cost V 4 bases and J 4 bases, with 15 bases left between them. The CDR3 totals 15 residues. Per the germline V gene, CDR1 is SGDLS and CDR2 is YYNGEE. The CDR3 spells CASSPSPSTGNTIYF. In nucleotides, the CDR3 is TGTGCCAGCAGCCCTAGCCCCTCCACGGGAAACACCATATATTTT.

A note on this clone: The conserved phenylalanine or tryptophan normally closing the CDR3 is absent here, so this likely arose from a read error. The DNA is omitted, as the CDR3 cannot be located on it reliably, and the CDR3 follows TCRdb's listing. This sequence joins TRBV2 and TRBJ1-1; the table's TRBD1 call for D was not verified on the DNA. Germline CDR1 and CDR2: SNHLY and FYNNEI. The CDR3 spans 12 residues, counting both ends. CDR3 loop: CASSDLGTGGLV.

This chain uses TRBV29-1 with TRBJ1-1; 7 bases fit TRBD1. Per germline, CDR1 SQVTM and CDR2 ANQGSEA. CDR3 length: 13 amino acids. J was trimmed by 3 bases and V by 4 bases; bases with no gene match: 5. DNA of the CDR3: TGCAGCGTTGTACAGGGGAGTTACACTGAAGCTTTCTTT. Translating gives CSVVQGSYTEAFF.